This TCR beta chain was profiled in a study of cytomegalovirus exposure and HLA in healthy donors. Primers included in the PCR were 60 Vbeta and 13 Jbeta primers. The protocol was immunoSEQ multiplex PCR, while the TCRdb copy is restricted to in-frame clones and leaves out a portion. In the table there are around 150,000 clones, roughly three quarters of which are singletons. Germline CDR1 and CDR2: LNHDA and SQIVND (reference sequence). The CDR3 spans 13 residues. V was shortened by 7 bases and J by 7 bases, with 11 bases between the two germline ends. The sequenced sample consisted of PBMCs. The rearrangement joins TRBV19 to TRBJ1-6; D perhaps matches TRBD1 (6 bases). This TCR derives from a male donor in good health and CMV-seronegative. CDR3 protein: CASNRDNNSPLHF. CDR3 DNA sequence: TGTGCCAGTAACCGGGACAACAATTCACCCCTCCACTTT.